This T cell receptor beta chain is drawn from a study of shared clonotypes between healthy human individuals. The assay was carried out at the deep level. Libraries were prepared by immunoSEQ multiplex PCR; TCRdb keeps only in-frame clonotypes and omits some of them. The repertoire consists of about 590,000 clones, with around 95% occurring once and the leading ten covering over 0.09%. The naive CD8 fraction comprised CD45RO-negative cells positively selected for CCR7 and excluded terminally differentiated effector memory CD45RA+ cells. Germline V lookup: CDR1 SGHAT, CDR2 FQNNGV. With 0 bases removed from V and 2 bases from J, the gap between germline ends came to 8 bases. The length of the CDR3 is 14 residues. As for this clone: Its specificity is unknown.

Broader study findings: Shared across a few donors were roughly 5.3% of the naive CD4 clonotypes. What rarefaction showed was incomplete sorted-subset sequencing despite large depth.

The chain joins TRBV11-2 to TRBJ2-7; no definite D call. The receptor comes from a woman in her twenties or thirties in good health. The sequencing sample was made of naive CD8+ T cells sorted from blood. The CDR3 protein is CASSLDETAYEQYF. The CDR3 coding sequence is TGTGCCAGCAGCTTAGATGAGACCGCCTACGAGCAGTACTTC.